The 31 T cell receptor beta chains listed next were all sequenced from one sample in a study of graft-versus-host responses after intestinal transplantation. The method was immunoSEQ multiplex PCR; TCRdb's version includes in-frame clones alone and lacks a portion of them. The data hold fewer than 45,000 clones, with around 94% observed a single time. The specimen comprised PBMCs, sampled 16 days after intestinal transplant. Every receptor here comes from a human patient who received an intestinal transplant, so some T cells may come from the graft donor.

The count of this clone is one. This specimen includes other DNA sequences encoding the same CDR3. The chain uses TRBV20-1 and TRBJ2-1; D remains unclear. The length of the CDR3 is 11 residues. Germline V lookup: CDR1 DFQATT, CDR2 SNEGSKA (reference sequence). V was pared by 5 bases and J by 1 base, with 3 bases between. The CDR3 DNA follows: TGCAGTGCTCCTTCCTACAATGAGCAGTTCTTC. Amino acid sequence: CSAPSYNEQFF.

Concerning this clone itself: This specimen includes other DNA sequences encoding the same CDR3. This chain joins TRBV15 and TRBJ1-2; 7 bases align to TRBD1. The CDR3 is 15 residues long. With V trimmed by 0 bases and J by 6 bases, 7 bases remained unmatched. CDR1 and CDR2 from the germline V gene are LNHNV and YYDKDF (reference sequence). The CDR3 DNA reads TGTGCCACCAGCAGAGACCGGACAGGAGGGCATGGCTACACCTTC. Translation gives CATSRDRTGGHGYTF.

The rearrangement links TRBV1 to TRBJ2-7. TRBV1 is described as a pseudogene. The CDR3 runs 15 residues. This CDR3 reads CTSSQGRYLAYEQYF. DNA of the CDR3: TGCACCAGCAGCCAAGGTAGGTACCTCGCCTACGAGCAGTACTTC.

This clone was seen a single time. The V call is TRBV25-1, the J call TRBJ1-2; no definite D call. The CDR3 is 12 amino acids. Trimming cost V 5 bases and J 8 bases, with 12 bases left between them. Germline lookup yields CDR1 MGHDK and CDR2 SYGVNS. CDR3 DNA sequence: TGTGCCAGCAGTCAACTCTTTACCGGCTACACCTTC. Amino acid sequence: CASSQLFTGYTF.

This sequence joins TRBV5-1 and TRBJ1-1; D remains ambiguous. Germline V gives CDR1 SGHRS, CDR2 YFSETQ. V was trimmed by 4 bases and J by 4 bases, leaving 17 bases between them. CDR3 length: 15 residues. The CDR3 DNA reads TGCGCCAGCAGCCTGAGAGCGGGGTCAGGCACTGAAGCTTTCTTT. It translates to CASSLRAGSGTEAFF.

V gene TRBV4-2 combines with J gene TRBJ1-1; 9 nucleotides line up with TRBD1. The germline gives CDR1 LGHNA, CDR2 YNFKEQ. The CDR3 is 15 residues long. V gave up 4 bases and J gave up 0 bases; unmatched junction bases: 3. The CDR3 sequence: CASSRTGDLNTEAFF. In nucleotides, the CDR3 is TGTGCCAGCAGCCGGACAGGGGATTTGAACACTGAAGCTTTCTTT.

This clone was detected only once. The rearrangement links TRBV6-6 to TRBJ2-7; possibly TRBD2 for D (5 bases). CDR1 and CDR2 (germline): MNHNY, SVGAGI (reference sequence). The CDR3 length is 12 residues. V dropped 5 bases and J dropped 3 bases, with 8 bases sitting between them. Here the CDR3 reads CASSAGVYEQYF. The CDR3 DNA sequence: TGTGCCAGCAGTGCGGGTGTCTACGAGCAGTACTTC.

The chain couples TRBV14 to TRBJ2-3, with D perhaps TRBD1 or TRBD2 (6 bases each). Germline V lookup: CDR1 SGHDN, CDR2 FVKESK. The V end lost 0 bases, the J end lost 2 bases, and 9 bases lay between the germline ends. The CDR3 runs 15 residues. CDR3 sequence: CASSQDTGATDTQYF. CDR3 sequence (DNA): TGTGCCAGCAGCCAAGATACGGGGGCCACAGATACGCAGTATTTT.

The CDR3 DNA reads as TGTGCCAGCAGTGAAGCTTGGGGGACATCTCCCTACAATGAGCAGTTCTTC. Translation gives CASSEAWGTSPYNEQFF. V usage is TRBV6-1 and J usage is TRBJ2-1; D is possibly TRBD1 (6 bases). Germline values: CDR1 MNHNS, CDR2 SASEGT. This CDR3 comprises 17 residues. The V gene lost 0 bases and the J gene lost 2 bases, with 14 bases spanning the gap.

This sequence joins TRBV6-5 and TRBJ2-7, with no clear D. CDR3 length: 10 amino acids. V lost 6 bases to trimming and J lost 3 bases, with 3 bases between them. Germline V gene sequence: CDR1 MNHEY, CDR2 SVGAGI. CDR3 loop: CASSRYEQYF. The CDR3 DNA reads as TGTGCCAGCAGCCGCTACGAGCAGTACTTC.

The chain uses TRBV12-5 and TRBJ1-1, with TRBD1 matching over 7 bases. CDR3 length equals 13 residues. V lost 6 bases to trimming and J lost 3 bases; unmatched junction nucleotides: 4. The V gene's germline CDR1 is LGHNT and CDR2 FRNRAP. The CDR3 reads CASGPTGDTEAFF. CDR3 DNA sequence: TGTGCTAGTGGCCCCACAGGGGACACTGAAGCTTTCTTT.

This chain links TRBV27 with TRBJ2-1; 9 positions match TRBD2. The V gene's germline CDR1 is MNHEY and CDR2 SMNVEV (reference sequence). This CDR3 is built from 16 residues. After removal of 4 bases from V and 3 bases from J, the junction contained 7 bases not matched to a gene. The CDR3 nucleotides read TGTGCCAGCAGTTCGGTTCTAGCGGGACACTACAATGAGCAGTTCTTC. Encoded protein: CASSSVLAGHYNEQFF.

The genes are TRBV6-5 and TRBJ2-7; TRBD1 agrees at 10 bases. Germline assignment: CDR1 MNHEY and CDR2 SVGAGI. CDR3 length equals 13 residues. The J segment lost 1 base and the V segment lost 8 bases, leaving 2 bases of the junction unmatched. Here the CDR3 reads CASGTGASYEQYF. The DNA for the CDR3 is TGTGCCAGCGGGACAGGGGCATCCTACGAGCAGTACTTC.

V is TRBV6-5 and J is TRBJ1-2; D remains ambiguous. This CDR3 contains 14 residues. Germline CDR1 and CDR2: MNHEY and SVGAGI. V shed 0 bases and J shed 8 bases, with 13 bases lying between them. The DNA of the CDR3 is TGTGCCAGCAGTTACTCGAACGGGGTGAGCGGCTACACCTTC. This codes for CASSYSNGVSGYTF.

The V gene is TRBV28, the J gene TRBJ2-7, with D uncertain. Germline CDR1 MDHEN, CDR2 SYDVKM. Trimming cost V 3 bases and J 2 bases, with 8 bases left between them. CDR3 size: 13 residues. CDR3 coding DNA: TGTGCCAGCAGTTTTAAGCCACCCTACGAGCAGTACTTC. This sequence encodes CASSFKPPYEQYF. Together with reference TRBV28 and TRBJ2-7, the CDR3 gives the full variable domain: DVKVTQSSRYLVKRTGEKVFLECVQDMDHENMFWYRQDPGLGLRLIYFSYDVKMKEKGDIPEGYSVSREKKERFSLILESASTNQTSMYLCASSFKPPYEQYFGPGTRLTVT.

The rearrangement joins TRBV11-2 to TRBJ2-1; TRBD2 aligns across 7 bases. Trimming took 6 bases from V and 4 from J; bases not matched to a gene: 18. This CDR3 contains 18 residues. Germline V gives CDR1 SGHAT, CDR2 FQNNGV. The CDR3 bases are TGTGCCAGCAGTCCATTAGGGGTTGTCGCGGGAGAGTACAATGAGCAGTTCTTC. It translates to CASSPLGVVAGEYNEQFF.

This clone was detected only once. The rearrangement links TRBV4-1 to TRBJ1-1; TRBD1 is a possible D gene (6 bases). CDR1 and CDR2 from the germline V gene are MGHRA and YSYEKL. Between the trimmed V and J ends, which lost 0 bases and 5 bases, there was a span of 13 bases. The CDR3 has 15 residues. CDR3: CASSQDPRGGTEAFF. Here the CDR3 DNA reads TGCGCCAGCAGCCAAGATCCCCGAGGGGGGACTGAAGCTTTCTTT.

The chain carries TRBV28 and TRBJ2-1, with 8 bases lining up with TRBD2. Germline V gene data show CDR1 as MDHEN and CDR2 as SYDVKM. V lost 6 bases and J lost 7; bases outside the gene matches: 5. The CDR3 totals 13 residues. CDR3 in DNA: TGTGCCAGCAGGACGGGAGGGCCGAATGAGCAGTTCTTC. Translating gives CASRTGGPNEQFF. Based on the CDR3 plus reference TRBV28 and TRBJ2-1, the full variable domain is DVKVTQSSRYLVKRTGEKVFLECVQDMDHENMFWYRQDPGLGLRLIYFSYDVKMKEKGDIPEGYSVSREKKERFSLILESASTNQTSMYLCASRTGGPNEQFFGPGTRLTVL.

As to this clone: The junction differs from germline at one of its ends, possibly a read error. The same CDR3 is also encoded by other DNA sequences in this sample. This sequence joins TRBV27 and TRBJ1-6, with no clear D. In germline, CDR1 is MNHEY, CDR2 SMNVEV (reference sequence). The CDR3 consists of 14 residues. CDR3 DNA: TGCGCCAGCACCTGGCAGCTGTATAATTCACCCCTCCACTTT. It specifies CASTWQLYNSPLHF.

The chain has TRBV4-1 and TRBJ2-7; TRBD1 agrees at 10 bases. CDR1 and CDR2 from the germline V gene are MGHRA and YSYEKL. V dropped 2 bases and J dropped 2; count of bases not matched to a gene: 6. The CDR3 contains 16 residues. DNA for the CDR3: TGCGCCAGCAGCCAATCGGCGACAGGGGGCGCCTACGAGCAGTACTTC. This codes for CASSQSATGGAYEQYF.

The chain couples TRBV4-3 to TRBJ2-7, with D tentatively TRBD1 (5 bases). Germline V gives CDR1 LGHNA, CDR2 YSLEER. Trimming cost V 1 base and J 3 bases, with 7 bases left between them. The CDR3 has 13 amino acids. The CDR3 here is CASSQGQYYEQYF. CDR3 bases: TGCGCCAGCAGCCAAGGACAGTACTACGAGCAGTACTTC.

The chain combines TRBV5-4 with TRBJ2-1, with 9 bases lining up with TRBD2. Losses at the gene ends were 2 bases for V and 4 bases for J; bases not matched to a gene: 1. There are 14 residues in the CDR3. CDR1 and CDR2 from the germline V gene are SGHNT and YYREEE (reference sequence). CDR3 sequence (DNA): TGTGCCAGCAGCTTAACTAGCGGGTACAATGAGCAGTTCTTC. It yields the protein CASSLTSGYNEQFF. The full variable domain, completed using reference TRBV5-4 and TRBJ2-1, is ETGVTQSPTHLIKTRGQQVTLRCSSQSGHNTVSWYQQALGQGPQFIFQYYREEENGRGNFPPRFSGLQFPNYSSELNVNALELDDSALYLCASSLTSGYNEQFFGPGTRLTVL.

The rearrangement uses TRBV15 and TRBJ2-7, with 13 bases matching TRBD2. CDR1 and CDR2 from the germline V gene are LNHNV and YYDKDF (reference sequence). This CDR3 is built from 15 residues. Unmatched junction bases numbered 1, after V lost 1 base and J lost 4 bases. The CDR3 DNA is TGTGCCACCAGCAGAGGGACTAGCGGGGGTTACGAGCAGTACTTC. Translated, it gives CATSRGTSGGYEQYF.

The V gene is TRBV15, the J gene TRBJ2-5, with 9 bases fitting TRBD2. Germline lookup yields CDR1 LNHNV and CDR2 YYDKDF (reference sequence). This CDR3 region has 19 residues. V shed 1 base and J 2 bases; nucleotides not matched to a gene: 14. The CDR3 loop reads CATSRGQPAGGGRQETQYF. CDR3 coding DNA: TGTGCCACCAGCAGAGGACAGCCAGCGGGGGGAGGGCGGCAAGAGACCCAGTACTTC.

The chain has TRBV6-1 and TRBJ2-5; a possible D gene is TRBD2 (6 bases). V dropped 2 bases and J dropped 4 bases, with 14 bases sitting between them. Germline V gives CDR1 MNHNS, CDR2 SASEGT. This CDR3 region has 15 residues. The DNA of the CDR3 is TGTGCCAGCAGTGAATGGGGAAGAGCGGGAGAGACCCAGTACTTC. Protein sequence: CASSEWGRAGETQYF.

This chain links TRBV11-1 with TRBJ2-7, with 7 bases that match TRBD2. CDR1 and CDR2 from the germline V gene are SGHAT and FQDESV (reference sequence). Trimming removed 0 bases from V and 2 bases from J; junction bases left unmatched: 13. The CDR3 sequence is 18 residues long. The CDR3 loop reads CASSLAASLAGSPYEQYF. CDR3 bases: TGTGCCAGCAGCTTAGCGGCTTCCTTAGCGGGTTCCCCCTACGAGCAGTACTTC.

The J gene is TRBJ1-5, the V gene TRBV28; 8 bases match TRBD1. The ends lost 3 bases at V and 4 bases at J; junction bases unmatched: 8. The CDR3 is 16 amino acids. Germline lookup yields CDR1 MDHEN and CDR2 SYDVKM. CDR3 sequence (DNA): TGTGCCAGCAGTTTCATCGGACAGGGTCGGAATCAGCCCCAGCATTTT. Translated: CASSFIGQGRNQPQHF.

The chain is built from TRBV5-1 and TRBJ1-5; possibly TRBD1 for D (5 bases). V gave up 5 bases and J gave up 3 bases, with 21 bases separating them. The CDR3 has 17 amino acids. The germline V gene has CDR1 SGHRS and CDR2 YFSETQ. For the CDR3, the DNA is TGCGCCAGCAGTCGGACCGGGACCGACTTCTACAATCAGCCCCAGCATTTT. This sequence encodes CASSRTGTDFYNQPQHF. The variable domain in full, with the rest retrieved from reference TRBV5-1 and TRBJ1-5, is KAGVTQTPRYLIKTRGQQVTLSCSPISGHRSVSWYQQTPGQGLQFLFEYFSETQRNKGNFPGRFSGRQFSNSRSEMNVSTLELGDSALYLCASSRTGTDFYNQPQHFGDGTRLSIL.

The rearrangement joins TRBV19 to TRBJ2-7; 7 nucleotides line up with TRBD1. Trimming removed 5 bases from V and 2 bases from J; junction bases left unmatched: 6. The CDR3 extends over 14 amino acids. Germline-derived CDR1 and CDR2 are LNHDA and SQIVND (reference sequence). Written as DNA, the CDR3 is TGTGCCAGTAGTTTGACAGGGTGGGCCTACGAGCAGTACTTC. It encodes CASSLTGWAYEQYF.

This chain links TRBV11-2 with TRBJ2-7; D remains ambiguous. V was shortened by 4 bases and J by 2 bases, with 3 bases between the two germline ends. Germline V gives CDR1 SGHAT, CDR2 FQNNGV. The CDR3 contains 11 residues. In DNA, the CDR3 is TGTGCCAGCAGCTCGGCCTACGAGCAGTACTTC. Protein product: CASSSAYEQYF. Full variable domain (rest looked up from reference TRBV11-2 and TRBJ2-7): EAGVAQSPRYKIIEKRQSVAFWCNPISGHATLYWYQQILGQGPKLLIQFQNNGVVDDSQLPKDRFSAERLKGVDSTLKIQPAKLEDSAVYLCASSSAYEQYFGPGTRLTVT.

This clone was seen a single time. The chain is built from TRBV6-1 and TRBJ2-7, with 10 bases that match TRBD2. Germline assignment: CDR1 MNHNS and CDR2 SASEGT. The CDR3 spans 13 residues. The junction had 7 bases not matched to a gene; V was cut back by 10 bases and J by 4 bases. DNA for the CDR3: TGTGCCACCAGCGGGGGGGCAGCTTACGAGCAGTACTTC. It translates to CATSGGAAYEQYF.